These 5 T cell receptor beta chains were all obtained from the same sample, sequenced in a study of Ad26.COV2.S vaccination and SARS-CoV-2 variants. The repertoire was sequenced with immunoSEQ multiplex PCR; TCRdb's copy has only in-frame clones and lacks some. The sample carries around 300,000 clones, approximately 86% recorded once. Specified treatment: around 19 received Ad26.COV2.S at low or high dose, single or two shots; 5 received placebo; per-sample allocation not given. Day 63 after the first injection of vaccine or placebo was the sampling time. The sequencing used peripheral blood, collected in a trial of Ad26.COV2.S vaccine versus placebo. These receptors all stem from a person aged 18-60 years who received the Ad26.COV2.S COVID-19 vaccine or a placebo.

The chain recombines TRBV6-2 or TRBV6-3 with TRBJ2-1; D unresolved. V was pared by 2 bases and J by 14 bases, with 7 bases between. Germline V gives CDR1 MNHEY, CDR2 SVGEGT. The length of the CDR3 is 10 residues. CDR3 sequence reads: CASSYGPKFF. CDR3 coding DNA: TGTGCCAGCAGTTACGGACCCAAGTTCTTC.

This sequence joins TRBV5-1 and TRBJ1-1, with 8 bases aligning to TRBD1. The V and J ends lost 2 bases and 2 bases, in that order; junction bases with no gene match: 5. The CDR3 length is 15 residues. The germline gives CDR1 SGHRS, CDR2 YFSETQ. The CDR3 bases are TGCGCCAGCAGCTTTGGAGGACAGGGCAACACTGAAGCTTTCTTT. Protein sequence: CASSFGGQGNTEAFF.

The chain uses TRBV28 and TRBJ2-3; 11 bases match TRBD2. CDR3 length equals 15 residues. J gave up 6 bases and V 4 bases, and 6 bases lay outside the gene matches. The V gene's germline CDR1 is MDHEN and CDR2 SYDVKM. The CDR3 spells CASSYSGRARDTQYF. CDR3 nucleotides: TGTGCCAGCAGTTATAGCGGGAGGGCGCGGGATACGCAGTATTTT. Looking up the rest from reference TRBV28 and TRBJ2-3 gives the full variable domain: DVKVTQSSRYLVKRTGEKVFLECVQDMDHENMFWYRQDPGLGLRLIYFSYDVKMKEKGDIPEGYSVSREKKERFSLILESASTNQTSMYLCASSYSGRARDTQYFGPGTRLTVL.

Turning to this clone: Because the CDR3's place on the DNA is in doubt, the DNA is left out and the CDR3 is given as listed by TCRdb. The CDR3 protein is CATSGRWDSSSGRETQYF. The chain links TRBV24-1 to TRBJ2-5; the table's TRBD1 call for D was not verified on the DNA. The CDR3 is 18 residues long, ends included. Germline assignment: CDR1 KGHDR and CDR2 SFDVKD.

The CDR3 DNA is TGTGCCAGCAGTCCGGCGGCGGGGTCCTACGAGCAGTACTTC. Translation gives CASSPAAGSYEQYF. This chain joins TRBV6-4 and TRBJ2-7; TRBD2 is a possible D gene (6 bases). From germline, CDR1 is MRHNA and CDR2 SNTAGT. The CDR3 extends over 14 amino acids. The V gene lost 5 bases and the J gene lost 1 base, with 12 bases spanning the gap.